This is a list of T cell receptor beta chains from one sample in a study of spatial heterogeneity in lung cancer. TCRdb re-analysed the 5' RACE reads in MiXCR, keeping a single row per CDR3 protein. This table has 51,000 or so distinct CDR3 sequences, 6% to 8.5% appearing once. This specimen consisted of PBMCs, obtained at follow-up. Source of these receptors: a female donor with early-stage non-small cell lung cancer. Both conserved end residues are part of each CDR3. The order of the fields is CDR3 DNA, CDR3 protein, D gene, J gene, clone size, V gene. A D gene is named only where the DNA matches it firmly. A clone size is listed for some rows: how often the clone was seen (once, few, many), or a class if it is expanded.

CDR3 DNA: TGCAGTATGCGCCGGGGGGTCCAATCCTACGAGCAGTACTTC
CDR3 protein: CSMRRGVQSYEQYF
D gene: TRBD2
J gene: TRBJ2-7
clone size: NA
V gene: TRBV20-1

CDR3 DNA: TGTGCCAGCACTTCTCTAGGGGTTTCGAACACTGAAGCTTTCTTT
CDR3 protein: CASTSLGVSNTEAFF
D gene: NA
J gene: TRBJ1-1
clone size: many
V gene: TRBV28

CDR3 DNA: TGCGCCAGCAGCTTGGGAGATACCTTTGGCTACACCTTC
CDR3 protein: CASSLGDTFGYTF
D gene: NA
J gene: TRBJ1-2
clone size: many
V gene: TRBV5-1

CDR3 DNA: TGTGCCAGCACCCCGGGACTAGCGTACACCGGGGAGCTGTTTTTT
CDR3 protein: CASTPGLAYTGELFF
D gene: TRBD2
J gene: TRBJ2-2
clone size: NA
V gene: TRBV2

CDR3 DNA: TGCGCCAGCAGCCAACAAGAGTGGGGGACTGAAGCTTTCTTT
CDR3 protein: CASSQQEWGTEAFF
D gene: NA
J gene: TRBJ1-1
clone size: many
V gene: TRBV4-1

CDR3 DNA: TGCAGCGTTGGACAGCTGGACAATGAGCAGTTCTTC
CDR3 protein: CSVGQLDNEQFF
D gene: NA
J gene: TRBJ2-1
clone size: many
V gene: TRBV29-1

CDR3 DNA: TGTGCCAGCAGCTTAGGGGCGGACCAGACCCAGTACTTC
CDR3 protein: CASSLGADQTQYF
D gene: NA
J gene: TRBJ2-5
clone size: many
V gene: TRBV11-2

CDR3 DNA: TGTGCCAGCTCCCCAGAGGTCACAGATACGCAGTATTTT
CDR3 protein: CASSPEVTDTQYF
D gene: NA
J gene: TRBJ2-3
clone size: many
V gene: TRBV18

CDR3 DNA: TGTGCCAGCAGCTTAGGTCACAGGGGCGGCACTAATGAAAAACTGTTTTTT
CDR3 protein: CASSLGHRGGTNEKLFF
D gene: TRBD1
J gene: TRBJ1-4
clone size: few
V gene: TRBV11-2

CDR3 DNA: TGTGCCAGCAGTGCACAGGGGTCCGGGGTAGATGGCTACACCTTC
CDR3 protein: CASSAQGSGVDGYTF
D gene: TRBD1
J gene: TRBJ1-2
clone size: few
V gene: TRBV12-3/TRBV12-4

CDR3 DNA: TGTGCCAGCAGCACACGGACAGGTCGGCACTATGGCTACACCTTC
CDR3 protein: CASSTRTGRHYGYTF
D gene: TRBD1
J gene: TRBJ1-2
clone size: many
V gene: TRBV5-6

CDR3 DNA: TGCAGTGCTAGGGGGATGTGGGTGAACACTGAAGCTTTCTTT
CDR3 protein: CSARGMWVNTEAFF
D gene: NA
J gene: TRBJ1-1
clone size: many
V gene: TRBV20-1

CDR3 DNA: TGCAGTGCTAGAGAAAGAGGGCTGAACACTGAAGCTTTCTTT
CDR3 protein: CSARERGLNTEAFF
D gene: NA
J gene: TRBJ1-1
clone size: many
V gene: TRBV20-1

CDR3 DNA: TGTGCCAGCAGTCTTAGACAGGGGGCAGGACAGCCCCAGCATTTT
CDR3 protein: CASSLRQGAGQPQHF
D gene: TRBD1
J gene: TRBJ1-5
clone size: NA
V gene: TRBV2

CDR3 DNA: TGTGCCAGCAGCCAGACGGAGAACACCGGGGAGCTGTTTTTT
CDR3 protein: CASSQTENTGELFF
D gene: NA
J gene: TRBJ2-2
clone size: many
V gene: TRBV3-1

CDR3 DNA: TGTGCCAGCAGTTACTCTGCCCAGGGGATTCCCGAGCAGTACTTC
CDR3 protein: CASSYSAQGIPEQYF
D gene: NA
J gene: TRBJ2-7
clone size: many
V gene: TRBV6-6

CDR3 DNA: TGTGCCAGCAGACCCGGACTAGCGGGGGGTGGCCCCGGGGAGCTGTTTTTT
CDR3 protein: CASRPGLAGGGPGELFF
D gene: TRBD2
J gene: TRBJ2-2
clone size: many
V gene: TRBV12-3/TRBV12-4

CDR3 DNA: TGCGCCAGCGGCTTGACTAGCGGGGGTTCTACAGATACGCAGTATTTT
CDR3 protein: CASGLTSGGSTDTQYF
D gene: TRBD2
J gene: TRBJ2-3
clone size: many
V gene: TRBV5-1

CDR3 DNA: TGTGCCAGCAGCTTAATGGGGCATGAAAAACTGTTTTTT
CDR3 protein: CASSLMGHEKLFF
D gene: NA
J gene: TRBJ1-4
clone size: many
V gene: TRBV7-2

CDR3 DNA: TGTGCCAGCTCAGCAAGACAGGGTGAGCAGTTCTTC
CDR3 protein: CASSARQGEQFF
D gene: TRBD1
J gene: TRBJ2-1
clone size: many
V gene: TRBV18

CDR3 DNA: TGTGCCAGCAGTTCTGCACAATTGGTCTATGGCTACACCTTC
CDR3 protein: CASSSAQLVYGYTF
D gene: NA
J gene: TRBJ1-2
clone size: NA
V gene: TRBV6-5

CDR3 DNA: TGCAGCGTTCAACGTCAGGGTCCCTACGAGCAGTACTTC
CDR3 protein: CSVQRQGPYEQYF
D gene: NA
J gene: TRBJ2-7
clone size: NA
V gene: TRBV29-1

CDR3 DNA: TGCGCCAGCAGCCAATTGACTAGCGGGACCACGAACACCGGGGAGCTGTTTTTT
CDR3 protein: CASSQLTSGTTNTGELFF
D gene: TRBD2
J gene: TRBJ2-2
clone size: many
V gene: TRBV4-3

CDR3 DNA: TGTGCCAGCAGTCGGGGGACCGGGCAGTTCTTC
CDR3 protein: CASSRGTGQFF
D gene: NA
J gene: TRBJ2-1
clone size: many
V gene: TRBV12-3/TRBV12-4

CDR3 DNA: TGTGCCAGTACCATATTGGGGTATAGCAATCAGCCCCAGCATTTT
CDR3 protein: CASTILGYSNQPQHF
D gene: NA
J gene: TRBJ1-5
clone size: many
V gene: TRBV19

CDR3 DNA: TGTGCCAGCAGTTTGCGCCTTGACAGGGTGACACAAGAGACCCAGTACTTC
CDR3 protein: CASSLRLDRVTQETQYF
D gene: TRBD1
J gene: TRBJ2-5
clone size: few
V gene: TRBV28

CDR3 DNA: TGTGCCAGTAGTCGCAAAGGACAATCGGATGAAAAACTGTTTTTT
CDR3 protein: CASSRKGQSDEKLFF
D gene: NA
J gene: TRBJ1-4
clone size: many
V gene: TRBV19

CDR3 DNA: TGTGCCAGCAGTGAATCCTCAGGGCCCCGGAACACTGAAGCTTTCTTT
CDR3 protein: CASSESSGPRNTEAFF
D gene: NA
J gene: TRBJ1-1
clone size: many
V gene: TRBV25-1